A selection of T cell receptor beta chains follows, all from one sample in a study of T cells of healthy individuals. Via MiXCR, TCRdb re-called the 5' RACE reads, giving one row per CDR3 protein. The profile shows over 95,000 distinct CDR3 sequences, approximately 16% of them singletons. These receptors were obtained from a human donor in good health. Both conserved end residues are part of each CDR3. The order of the fields is V gene, clone size, J gene, D gene, CDR3 length, CDR3 protein, CDR3 DNA. The D gene is left open where the match is weak. For some rows the clone size is stated as once, few or many, or as a class when expanded; others skip it.

v_gene: TRBV5-1
abundance: .
j_gene: TRBJ2-7
d_gene: .
len: 14
CDR3aa: CASSLAGLTYEQYF
CDR3nt: TGCGCCAGCAGCTTGGCCGGACTCACCTACGAGCAGTACTTC

v_gene: TRBV2
abundance: .
j_gene: TRBJ2-3
d_gene: .
len: 14
CDR3aa: CASGLEGWIDTQYF
CDR3nt: TGTGCCAGCGGTTTAGAGGGATGGATAGATACGCAGTATTTT

v_gene: TRBV4-3
abundance: .
j_gene: TRBJ2-3
d_gene: TRBD2
len: 15
CDR3aa: CASSPGLALTDTQYF
CDR3nt: TGCGCCAGCAGCCCGGGACTAGCGCTCACAGATACGCAGTATTTT

v_gene: TRBV18
abundance: .
j_gene: TRBJ1-5
d_gene: .
len: 15
CDR3aa: CASSPVPVADQPQHF
CDR3nt: TGTGCCAGCTCACCAGTCCCAGTGGCGGATCAGCCCCAGCATTTT

v_gene: TRBV12-3/TRBV12-4
abundance: few
j_gene: TRBJ1-3
d_gene: .
len: 14
CDR3aa: CASSLGGIGNTIYF
CDR3nt: TGTGCCAGCAGTTTAGGGGGCATTGGAAACACCATATATTTT

v_gene: TRBV7-9
abundance: few
j_gene: TRBJ2-1
d_gene: .
len: 16
CDR3aa: CASNFPGGLAMHEQFF
CDR3nt: TGTGCCAGCAACTTTCCGGGCGGTCTTGCTATGCATGAGCAGTTCTTC

v_gene: TRBV15
abundance: few
j_gene: TRBJ2-7
d_gene: .
len: 16
CDR3aa: CATSRGPVGSSYEQYF
CDR3nt: TGTGCCACCAGCAGAGGTCCCGTCGGGTCCTCCTACGAGCAGTACTTC

v_gene: TRBV5-1
abundance: .
j_gene: TRBJ2-6
d_gene: .
len: 15
CDR3aa: CASSLVGAGANVLTF
CDR3nt: TGCGCCAGCAGCTTGGTGGGGGCTGGGGCCAACGTCCTGACTTTC

v_gene: TRBV2
abundance: few
j_gene: TRBJ2-7
d_gene: .
len: 11
CDR3aa: CASREVGEQYF
CDR3nt: TGTGCCAGCAGAGAGGTAGGCGAGCAGTACTTC

v_gene: TRBV28
abundance: few
j_gene: TRBJ2-7
d_gene: .
len: 14
CDR3aa: CASSLDQARPEQYF
CDR3nt: TGTGCCAGCAGTCTCGACCAGGCTAGACCCGAGCAGTACTTC

v_gene: TRBV5-1
abundance: few
j_gene: TRBJ2-1
d_gene: .
len: 15
CDR3aa: CASSPALTAYNEQFF
CDR3nt: TGCGCCAGCAGCCCTGCCCTGACAGCCTACAATGAGCAGTTCTTC

v_gene: TRBV9
abundance: .
j_gene: TRBJ2-1
d_gene: .
len: 14
CDR3aa: CASSVADSYNEQFF
CDR3nt: TGTGCCAGCAGCGTAGCGGACTCCTACAATGAGCAGTTCTTC

v_gene: TRBV28
abundance: few
j_gene: TRBJ1-2
d_gene: TRBD1
len: 13
CDR3aa: CASTPGQDPVRTF
CDR3nt: TGTGCCAGCACCCCGGGACAGGACCCAGTTAGGACCTTC

v_gene: TRBV3-1
abundance: .
j_gene: TRBJ1-2
d_gene: .
len: 15
CDR3aa: CASSQGGSGTDGYTF
CDR3nt: TGTGCCAGCAGCCAAGGAGGTAGCGGGACTGATGGCTACACCTTC

v_gene: TRBV7-6
abundance: .
j_gene: TRBJ2-7
d_gene: TRBD2
len: 14
CDR3aa: CASGLAGSSYEQYF
CDR3nt: TGTGCCAGCGGATTAGCGGGGAGCTCCTACGAGCAGTACTTC

v_gene: TRBV11-3
abundance: .
j_gene: TRBJ2-1
d_gene: TRBD2
len: 12
CDR3aa: CASSPGRDEQFF
CDR3nt: TGTGCCAGCAGCCCCGGGAGGGATGAGCAGTTCTTC

v_gene: TRBV27
abundance: .
j_gene: TRBJ2-3
d_gene: TRBD1
len: 14
CDR3aa: CATWGQGYTDTQYF
CDR3nt: TGTGCCACGTGGGGACAGGGTTACACAGATACGCAGTATTTT

v_gene: TRBV20-1
abundance: few
j_gene: TRBJ2-5
d_gene: .
len: 13
CDR3aa: CSARGAVEETQYF
CDR3nt: TGCAGTGCTAGAGGAGCGGTGGAAGAGACCCAGTACTTC

v_gene: TRBV18
abundance: few
j_gene: TRBJ2-5
d_gene: .
len: 13
CDR3aa: CASSPPGAGTQYF
CDR3nt: TGTGCCAGCTCACCCCCCGGCGCCGGGACCCAGTACTTC

v_gene: TRBV5-4
abundance: many
j_gene: TRBJ2-7
d_gene: TRBD1
len: 16
CDR3aa: CASSSQSAGDRDEQYF
CDR3nt: TGTGCCAGCAGCTCACAATCCGCGGGGGACAGGGACGAGCAGTACTTC

v_gene: TRBV7-9
abundance: many
j_gene: TRBJ1-1
d_gene: TRBD1
len: 15
CDR3aa: CASGRQGAFGTEAFF
CDR3nt: TGTGCCAGCGGAAGACAGGGGGCGTTCGGCACTGAAGCTTTCTTT

v_gene: TRBV20-1
abundance: few
j_gene: TRBJ2-4
d_gene: TRBD2
len: 18
CDR3aa: CSARDPTSGVEAKNIQYF
CDR3nt: TGCAGTGCTAGAGATCCGACTAGCGGGGTGGAAGCCAAAAACATTCAGTACTTC